This TCR beta chain derives from a study of blood T cell repertoires in COVID-19. The CDR3 contains 14 residues. Germline V gene data show CDR1 as MNHEY and CDR2 as SMNVEV (reference sequence). V was clipped by 4 bases and J by 10 bases; unmatched bases: 7. Here immunoSEQ multiplex PCR was the method, and the copy in TCRdb shows in-frame clones only, minus some. The sample has 200,000 to 250,000 clones, just over 85% seen once. The study recruited people aged about 18 to 90 years across roughly 25 US areas. This clonotype was obtained from a woman aged 40 to 49 with acute COVID-19. Input material: PBMCs or T cells enriched from blood (not recorded which). The chain couples TRBV27 to TRBJ1-4, with 9 bases matching TRBD1. CDR3 protein: CASSSGTGQRKLFF. CDR3 in DNA: TGTGCCAGCAGTTCCGGGACAGGGCAGAGAAAACTGTTTTTT.